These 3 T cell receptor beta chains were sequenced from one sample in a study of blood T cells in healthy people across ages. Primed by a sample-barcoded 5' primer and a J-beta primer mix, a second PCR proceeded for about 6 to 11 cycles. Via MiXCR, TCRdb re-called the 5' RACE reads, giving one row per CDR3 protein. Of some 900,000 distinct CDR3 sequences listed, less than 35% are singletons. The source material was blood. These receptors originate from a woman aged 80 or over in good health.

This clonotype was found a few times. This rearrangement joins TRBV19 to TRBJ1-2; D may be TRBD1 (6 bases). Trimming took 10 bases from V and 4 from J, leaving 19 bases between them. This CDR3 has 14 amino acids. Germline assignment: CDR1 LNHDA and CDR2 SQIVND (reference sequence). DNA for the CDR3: TGTGCCACCCGTTCTAGGGGGGCGACCTATGGCTACACCTTC. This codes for CATRSRGATYGYTF.

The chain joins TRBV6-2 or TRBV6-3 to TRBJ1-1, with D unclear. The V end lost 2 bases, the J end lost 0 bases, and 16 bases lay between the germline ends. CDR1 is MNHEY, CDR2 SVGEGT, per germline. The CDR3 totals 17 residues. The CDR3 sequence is CASSYPPGRNMNTEAFF. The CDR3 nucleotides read TGTGCCAGCAGTTACCCTCCCGGACGGAACATGAACACTGAAGCTTTCTTT.

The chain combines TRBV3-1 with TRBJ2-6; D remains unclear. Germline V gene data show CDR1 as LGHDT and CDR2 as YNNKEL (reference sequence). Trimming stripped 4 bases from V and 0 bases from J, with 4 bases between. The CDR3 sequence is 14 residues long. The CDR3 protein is CASSPYSGANVLTF. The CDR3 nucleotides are TGTGCCAGCAGCCCCTACTCTGGGGCCAACGTCCTGACTTTC.